One and the same sample provided the 10 T cell receptor beta chains below, sequenced in a study of blood T cells in healthy people across ages. The authors ran a second PCR of about 7 to 12 cycles using a sample-barcoded 5' primer and a J-beta primer mix. MiXCR, applied by TCRdb to the 5' RACE reads, yields one record per CDR3 protein. The sample lists about 1 million distinct CDR3 sequences, almost 25% seen once, with 0.65% to 0.95% in the top ten. The data were also submitted as part of a second study, on T cells of mothers and their children.

Sequenced sample: blood. The receptors stem from a girl aged 2 to 9 in good health.

The V call is TRBV14, the J call TRBJ1-6; no clear D gene. CDR1 is SGHDN, CDR2 FVKESK, per germline. V was cut by 4 bases and J by 7 bases, with 20 bases left in between. CDR3 length: 17 amino acids. CDR3 sequence reads: CASSPSRVFGPNSPLHF. Written as DNA, the CDR3 is TGTGCCAGCAGCCCGAGTAGGGTCTTTGGGCCGAATTCACCCCTCCACTTT.

This rearrangement joins TRBV20-1 to TRBJ2-7, with 13 nucleotides matching TRBD2. Germline assignment: CDR1 DFQATT and CDR2 SNEGSKA (reference sequence). This CDR3 is built from 15 residues. V dropped 8 bases and J dropped 2; count of bases not matched to a gene: 9. CDR3 protein: CSTTTGTSGTYEQYF. CDR3 in DNA: TGCAGTACCACTACCGGGACTAGCGGGACCTACGAGCAGTACTTC.

The chain employs TRBV10-3 and TRBJ1-2; TRBD1 matches 9 bases. CDR1 is ENHRY, CDR2 SYGVKD, per germline. Germline trimming cut 7 bases from V and 2 bases from J; bases unmatched to any gene: 5. This CDR3 spans 14 amino acids. The CDR3 reads CAIMIQGANYGYTF. In DNA form, the CDR3 reads TGTGCCATCATGATACAGGGGGCAAACTATGGCTACACCTTC.

This chain connects TRBV7-2 to TRBJ2-7, with a weak D call TRBD2 (7 bases). CDR3 length: 14 residues. CDR1 SGHTA and CDR2 FQGNSA come from the germline V gene. Trimming left V 4 bases short and J 2 bases short, with 12 bases between. For the CDR3, the DNA is TGTGCCAGCAGCTCGGAGGGGGGGCCCTACGAGCAGTACTTC. It is translated as CASSSEGGPYEQYF.

The rearrangement uses TRBV20-1 and TRBJ1-6; weak D call: TRBD1 (5 bases). The CDR3 spans 13 residues. CDR1 and CDR2 from the germline V gene are DFQATT and SNEGSKA (reference sequence). CDR3 bases: TGCAGCGCCAATGGGGACCGGAATTCACCCCTCCACTTT. Translation gives CSANGDRNSPLHF.

This clonotype has a handful of counts. The chain uses TRBV20-1 and TRBJ1-1; the D gene is possibly TRBD1 (5 bases). Germline CDR1 reads DFQATT; CDR2 reads SNEGSKA (reference sequence). The CDR3 consists of 13 residues. V lost 5 bases and J 8 bases, leaving 18 bases between the germline ends. The chain's CDR3 is CSALPAGGPEAFF. CDR3 bases: TGCAGTGCTCTCCCAGCGGGGGGTCCAGAAGCTTTCTTT.

This clonotype occurred a few times. This sequence joins TRBV29-1 and TRBJ1-1; a possible D gene is TRBD1 (5 bases). This CDR3 is built from 14 residues. Germline lookup yields CDR1 SQVTM and CDR2 ANQGSEA. V lost 3 bases and J 3 bases, leaving 14 bases between the germline ends. CDR3 loop: CSVEGGVPDTEAFF. In DNA form, the CDR3 reads TGCAGCGTTGAGGGGGGGGTTCCGGACACTGAAGCTTTCTTT.

This clonotype was seen repeatedly, ten times or more. The chain combines TRBV4-1 with TRBJ2-7; TRBD2 matches 9 bases. V was clipped by 2 bases and J by 5 bases; unmatched bases: 4. This CDR3 comprises 14 residues. CDR1 MGHRA and CDR2 YSYEKL come from the germline V gene. This CDR3 reads CASSQNGGRDEQYF. CDR3 nucleotide sequence: TGCGCCAGCAGCCAAAACGGCGGGAGGGACGAGCAGTACTTC.

This clonotype came up a few times. The CDR3 reads CASSLSGGVSYNEQFF. In DNA form, the CDR3 reads TGTGCCAGCAGCTTGTCCGGTGGAGTCTCCTACAATGAGCAGTTCTTC. This chain uses TRBV7-9 with TRBJ2-1; D remains ambiguous. Germline V gives CDR1 SEHNR, CDR2 FQNEAQ (reference sequence). V lost 3 bases and J 0 bases, leaving 12 bases between the germline ends. The CDR3 length is 16 residues.

J is TRBJ1-5 and V is TRBV20-1, with 8 bases aligning to TRBD1. V gave up 3 bases and J gave up 9 bases; unmatched junction bases: 13. This CDR3 is built from 15 residues. The germline CDR1 and CDR2 sequences are DFQATT and SNEGSKA (reference sequence). This CDR3 is CSASDRDRSVGPQHF. CDR3 sequence (DNA): TGCAGTGCTAGCGATCGGGACAGGAGTGTGGGGCCCCAGCATTTT.